A selection of T cell receptor beta chains follows, all from one sample in a study of blood T cells in healthy people across ages. TCRdb used MiXCR to reprocess the 5' RACE reads, holding one entry per CDR3 protein. The sample consists of over a million distinct CDR3 sequences, around 45% of them appearing once. The sample was blood. These receptors originate from an older woman in good health. Each CDR3 is given with its conserved first and last residue. A D gene is named only where the DNA matches it firmly. Only part of the rows carry a size: once, few, many, or a class if the clone is expanded.

>TRBJ1-6|-|TRBV18|-
TGTGCCAGCTCACCACCGGGACAATATTCACCCCTCCACTTT
CASSPPGQYSPLHF
>TRBJ2-3|TRBD1|TRBV27|-
TGTGCCAGCAGTGTACCGAAACAGGGGGCTAGCACAGATACGCAGTATTTT
CASSVPKQGASTDTQYF
>TRBJ2-2|TRBD1|TRBV28|many
TGTGCCAGCAGTCAGGGACAGGGAGTAACCGGGGAGCTGTTTTTT
CASSQGQGVTGELFF
>TRBJ2-7|-|TRBV25-1|-
TGTGCCAGCAGTGAAAATCGACCCTACGAGCAGTACTTC
CASSENRPYEQYF
>TRBJ2-3|-|TRBV5-1|-
TGCGCCAGCAGCCTACAGGAGGTTTTCGTAGATACGCAGTATTTT
CASSLQEVFVDTQYF
>TRBJ2-5|-|TRBV7-9|-
TGTGCCAGCAGCCCGAGGGTAGAGACCCAGTACTTC
CASSPRVETQYF
>TRBJ2-5|TRBD1|TRBV5-6|-
TGTGCCAGCAACCCAATATCAGGGGGACAAGAGACCCAGTACTTC
CASNPISGGQETQYF
>TRBJ2-7|-|TRBV27|many
TGTGCCAGCAGTCACGGACGGACCTACGAGCAGTACTTC
CASSHGRTYEQYF
>TRBJ2-5|-|TRBV20-1|-
TGCAGTGCGCCCCTAATCTTGGGAGAGACCCAGTACTTC
CSAPLILGETQYF
>TRBJ2-1|-|TRBV27|few
TGTGCCAGCAGTGTCTTCCCGTACAATGAGCAGTTCTTC
CASSVFPYNEQFF
>TRBJ1-5|-|TRBV21-1|-
TGTGCCAGCAGCAAAGTTGGCCGACAGGGGGCGTTTCCTGATCAGCCCCAGCATTTT
CASSKVGRQGAFPDQPQHF
>TRBJ2-5|TRBD1|TRBV11-1|-
TGTGCCAGCAGCTGGTACCGTGACAGGGAGCAGTACTTC
CASSWYRDREQYF
>TRBJ1-5|-|TRBV6-5|few
TGTGCCAGCAGTTACTTTAGGGGGGGGGTGGAGAGCAATCAGCCCCAGCATTTT
CASSYFRGGVESNQPQHF
>TRBJ1-1|TRBD1|TRBV27|once
TGTGCCAGCAGTTCGGGACAGGGACCCCGTTTGGGCACTGAAGCTTTCTTT
CASSSGQGPRLGTEAFF
>TRBJ2-5|-|TRBV21-1|-
TGTGCCAGCAGCAAACGGAGGGGGCGGGAGACCCAGTACTTC
CASSKRRGRETQYF
>TRBJ1-2|TRBD1|TRBV30|few
TGTGCCTGGAGGGAGTTTGCGGCGGGACAGTGGGGCTACACCTTC
CAWREFAAGQWGYTF
>TRBJ1-5|-|TRBV5-5|-
TGTGCCAGCAGTGTGGGGCTTCAGCCCCAGCATTTT
CASSVGLQPQHF
>TRBJ2-3|TRBD1|TRBV29-1|-
TGCAGCGTCGGCGCAACAGGGGCCACAGATACGCAGTATTTT
CSVGATGATDTQYF
>TRBJ2-7|TRBD2|TRBV5-1|-
TGCGCCAGCGGAACGGGAGGTAACCGATACGAGCAGTACTTC
CASGTGGNRYEQYF
>TRBJ2-1|-|TRBV5-1|-
TGCGCCAGCAGCTCCGCGGGTTCGGGAGCCCTTATAAGCTCCTACAATGAGCAGTTCTTC
CASSSAGSGALISSYNEQFF
>TRBJ2-5|TRBD2|TRBV11-2|-
TGTGCCGGAAGCGGGAGTGGGGAGACCCAGTACTTC
CAGSGSGETQYF
>TRBJ2-7|-|TRBV6-2/TRBV6-3|-
TGTGCCAGCAGTTACTCCTTTCCGAGGTCGCGGTACTTC
CASSYSFPRSRYF
>TRBJ1-1|-|TRBV7-9|few
TGTGCCAGCAGCTTATGGTCTGGGGGCGGGACTGAAGCTTTCTTT
CASSLWSGGGTEAFF
>TRBJ2-3|TRBD1|TRBV27|few
TGTGCCAGCAGTTTACGGGGACAGGGGTATGATACGCAGTATTTT
CASSLRGQGYDTQYF
>TRBJ1-2|-|TRBV4-2|few
TGTGCCAGCAGCGAGCGATCGACAGTCGCGGGCTACACCTTC
CASSERSTVAGYTF
>TRBJ2-5|TRBD1|TRBV11-2|-
TGTGCCAGCAGCTTAGTAGGGACAGGGATAGGGCAGTACTTC
CASSLVGTGIGQYF
>TRBJ1-2|TRBD1|TRBV7-2|few
TGTGCCAGCAGCCCGACAGGGAGTGATGGCTACACCTTC
CASSPTGSDGYTF
>TRBJ2-1|TRBD2|TRBV20-1|few
TGCAGTGCTAGCCAGGGACTAGCGTCGGTCAATGAGCAGTTCTTC
CSASQGLASVNEQFF